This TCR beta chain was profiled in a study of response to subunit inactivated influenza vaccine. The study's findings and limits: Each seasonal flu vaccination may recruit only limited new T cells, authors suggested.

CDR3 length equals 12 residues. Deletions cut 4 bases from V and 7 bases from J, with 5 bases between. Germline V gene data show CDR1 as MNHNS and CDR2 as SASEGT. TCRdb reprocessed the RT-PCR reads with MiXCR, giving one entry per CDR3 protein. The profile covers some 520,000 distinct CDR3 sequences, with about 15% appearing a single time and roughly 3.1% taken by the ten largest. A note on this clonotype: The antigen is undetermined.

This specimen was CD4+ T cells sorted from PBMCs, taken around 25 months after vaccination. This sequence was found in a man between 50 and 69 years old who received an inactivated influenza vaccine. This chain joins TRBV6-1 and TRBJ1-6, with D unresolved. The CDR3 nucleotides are TGTGCCAGCAGTGTGTCCAATTCACCCCTCCACTTT. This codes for CASSVSNSPLHF.